This T cell receptor (beta chain) was profiled in a study of T cell responses to AZD1222 COVID-19 vaccine (TCRdb year 2021). About the study as a whole: AZD1222 recipients given second doses at about 4 weeks or at about 12 weeks were pooled, since spike-specific TCR depth and breadth were not found to differ between the two schedules. Enrollment into the trials was organized by age into subgroups of 18-55, 56-69 and 70-plus years, and those subgroups contained approximately 160, 26 and 62 TCR-sequenced participants, respectively. TCR sequencing covered 233 trial participants: 207 given two doses of AZD1222 and 26 given two doses of MenACWY control vaccine.

Study-level results and caveats: Conclusions about previously exposed vaccinees are limited, since just six AZD1222 recipients were seropositive for SARS-CoV-2 at baseline. The 56-69-year group was small, and its depth increase did not reach significance, likely because of low power. The whole spike protein was spanned by vaccine-associated CD4 TCRs, and dominant responses were seen in regions 160-218 and 743-854. Epitopes outside the regions mutated in the B.1.351 and B.1.1.7 variants were reportedly recognized by nearly half of the unique spike-specific TCRs. Because no day 14 peak-response samples were available, the repertoires could be characterized only after the peak T cell response. Participants were mostly white British and included more females than males, and it was suggested by the authors that clonal diversity may have been underestimated. A significant rise in spike-specific TCR breadth and depth was observed after two AZD1222 doses relative to day 0 and relative to MenACWY recipients.

Sample time point, as interpreted from the label and publication: baseline before first vaccination. Samples from vaccinated people were obtained from the UK trials COV001 and COV002, which included a single-blind randomized controlled phase 2/3 trial of AZD1222 (ChAdOx1 nCoV-19) in healthy adults. For TCRbeta chain sequencing, PBMC samples were collected from trial participants at day 0 and at day 28 after the second dose. The CDR3 regions of human TCRbeta chains were analyzed by immunosequencing. As for the original processing: TCRs in the repertoires were compared against a reference library of SARS-CoV-2-specific TCRs that had been generated with the MIRA antigen-specificity platform. Breadth meant the fraction of unique TCRs that were SARS-CoV-2-associated, whereas depth meant the fraction of total T cells that were SARS-CoV-2-associated. Using the MIRA data, each spike-specific TCR was assigned both to the spike region to which the TCR was reactive and to a CD4 or CD8 class. Log10-transformed breadth and depth values were compared by one-way ANOVA with Sidak's multiple comparisons tests. TCRdb provides this immuneACCESS table in a form limited to in-frame rearrangements. Some clones are lacking; in checked studies, under half of them reflect an unresolved V gene, and why the rest are absent is not known. Clonal size and the V and J genes are those of that table, whereas D and trimming came from the DNA. The sample table records 100,000 to 150,000 clones; more than 80% of these occur just once. More than 2.5% of the sample is taken by the ten largest.

On this clone: Its antigen specificity is not known. No qualities accompany the bases; no much larger clone lies one base away.

Sequenced material: peripheral blood, taken on day 0 of AZD1222 vaccination. The clonotype was recovered from an adult in good health.

The CDR3 region has the sequence CASSSAVAGGPTGELFF. The DNA is as follows: TGTGCCAGCAGCTCGGCCGTAGCGGGAGGGCCCACCGGGGAGCTGTTTTTT. The V gene is TRBV7-2 and the J gene is TRBJ2-2; 11 bases in the middle match TRBD2. The germline V end is reduced by 4 bases and the J end by 4 bases; junction bases left unmatched: 8. Including cysteine and phenylalanine, the CDR3 has 17 amino acids. Solely the CDR3 DNA is kept, with 51 bases framed from the first base. CDR1 and CDR2 are read off the germline V gene as SGHTA and FQGNSA. The reference TRBV7-2 and TRBJ2-2 proteins fill in what lies around the CDR3, so the full variable domain reads GAGVSQSPSNKVTEKGKDVELRCDPISGHTALYWYRQSLGQGLEFLIYFQGNSAPDKSGLPSDRFSAERTGGSVSTLTIQRTQQEDSAVYLCASSSAVAGGPTGELFFGEGSRLTVL.